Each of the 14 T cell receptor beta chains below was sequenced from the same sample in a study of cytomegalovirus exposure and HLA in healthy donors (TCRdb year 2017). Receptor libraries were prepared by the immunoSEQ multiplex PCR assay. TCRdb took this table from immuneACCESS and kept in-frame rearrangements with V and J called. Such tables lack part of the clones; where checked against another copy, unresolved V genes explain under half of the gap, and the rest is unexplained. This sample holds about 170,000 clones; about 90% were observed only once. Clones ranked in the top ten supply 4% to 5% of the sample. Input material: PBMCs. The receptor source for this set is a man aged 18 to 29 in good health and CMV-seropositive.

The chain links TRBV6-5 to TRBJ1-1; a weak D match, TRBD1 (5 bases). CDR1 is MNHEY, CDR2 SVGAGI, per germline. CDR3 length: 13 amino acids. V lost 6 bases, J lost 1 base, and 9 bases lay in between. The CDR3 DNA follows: TGTGCCAGCAGATCCACAGGGAACACTGAAGCTTTCTTT. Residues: CASRSTGNTEAFF.

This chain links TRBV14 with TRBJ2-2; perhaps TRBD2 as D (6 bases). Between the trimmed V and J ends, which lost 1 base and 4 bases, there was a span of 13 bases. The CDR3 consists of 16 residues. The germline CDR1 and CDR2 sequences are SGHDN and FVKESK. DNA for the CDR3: TGTGCCAGCAGCCAAGTCGTTAGGAGGGCCACCGGGGAGCTGTTTTTT. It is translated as CASSQVVRRATGELFF.

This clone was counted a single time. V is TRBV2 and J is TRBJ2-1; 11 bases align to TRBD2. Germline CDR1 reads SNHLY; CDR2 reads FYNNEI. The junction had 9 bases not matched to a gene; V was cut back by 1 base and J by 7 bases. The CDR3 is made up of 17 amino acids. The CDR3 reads CASSEEGLAGGLNEQFF. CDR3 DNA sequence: TGTGCCAGCAGTGAAGAGGGCTTAGCGGGAGGGTTGAATGAGCAGTTCTTC.

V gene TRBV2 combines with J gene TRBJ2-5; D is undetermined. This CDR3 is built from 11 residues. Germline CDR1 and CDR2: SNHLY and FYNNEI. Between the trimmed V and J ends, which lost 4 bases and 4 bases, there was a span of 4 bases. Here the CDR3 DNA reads TGTGCCAGCAGTGTCTCAGAGACCCAGTACTTC. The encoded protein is CASSVSETQYF.

The CDR3 here is CASSFRDYTDTQYF. The CDR3 DNA follows: TGCGCCAGCAGCTTCAGGGACTACACAGATACGCAGTATTTT. The chain has TRBV5-1 and TRBJ2-3, with 7 bases lining up with TRBD2. This CDR3 region has 14 residues. Germline trimming cut 2 bases from V and 2 bases from J; bases unmatched to any gene: 2. Germline assignment: CDR1 SGHRS and CDR2 YFSETQ.

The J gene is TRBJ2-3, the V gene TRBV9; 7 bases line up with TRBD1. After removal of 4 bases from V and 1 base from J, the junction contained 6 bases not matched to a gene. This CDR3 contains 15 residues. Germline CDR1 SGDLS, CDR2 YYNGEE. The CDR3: CASSYIGQGTDTQYF. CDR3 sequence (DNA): TGTGCCAGCAGCTACATTGGACAGGGCACAGATACGCAGTATTTT.

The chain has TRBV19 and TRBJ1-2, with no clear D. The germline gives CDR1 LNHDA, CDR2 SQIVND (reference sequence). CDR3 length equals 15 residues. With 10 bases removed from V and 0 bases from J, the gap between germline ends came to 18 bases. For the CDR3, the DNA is TGTGCCATCAGGTGGCAAGCCGATGCTAACTATGGCTACACCTTC. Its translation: CAIRWQADANYGYTF. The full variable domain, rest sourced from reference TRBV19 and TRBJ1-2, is DGGITQSPKYLFRKEGQNVTLSCEQNLNHDAMYWYRQDPGQGLRLIYYSQIVNDFQKGDIAEGYSVSREKKESFPLTVTSAQKNPTAFYLCAIRWQADANYGYTFGSGTRLTVV.

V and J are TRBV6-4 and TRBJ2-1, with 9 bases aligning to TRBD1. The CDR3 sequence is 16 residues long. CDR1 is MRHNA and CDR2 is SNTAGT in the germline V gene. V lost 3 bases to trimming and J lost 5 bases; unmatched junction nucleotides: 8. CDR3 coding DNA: TGTGCCAGCAGTGAACGCCCGGGACAGGGAGACAATGAGCAGTTCTTC. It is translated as CASSERPGQGDNEQFF.

The CDR3 reads CASQTLAGGNEQFF. CDR3 DNA sequence: TGTGCCAGTCAAACTCTAGCGGGAGGCAATGAGCAGTTCTTC. The chain recombines TRBV19 with TRBJ2-1; 11 positions match TRBD2. V trimming: 8 bases; J trimming: 6 bases; junction bases outside the gene matches: 6. There are 14 residues in the CDR3. Looked up from germline, CDR1 is LNHDA and CDR2 is SQIVND (reference sequence). Looking up the rest from reference TRBV19 and TRBJ2-1 gives the full variable domain: DGGITQSPKYLFRKEGQNVTLSCEQNLNHDAMYWYRQDPGQGLRLIYYSQIVNDFQKGDIAEGYSVSREKKESFPLTVTSAQKNPTAFYLCASQTLAGGNEQFFGPGTRLTVL.

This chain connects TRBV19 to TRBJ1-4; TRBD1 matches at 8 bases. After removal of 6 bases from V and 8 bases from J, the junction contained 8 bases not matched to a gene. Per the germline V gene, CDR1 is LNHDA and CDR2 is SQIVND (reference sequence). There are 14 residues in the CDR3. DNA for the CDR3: TGTGCCAGTAGCCCCCGGGACAGGAGGGAAAAACTGTTTTTT. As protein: CASSPRDRREKLFF.

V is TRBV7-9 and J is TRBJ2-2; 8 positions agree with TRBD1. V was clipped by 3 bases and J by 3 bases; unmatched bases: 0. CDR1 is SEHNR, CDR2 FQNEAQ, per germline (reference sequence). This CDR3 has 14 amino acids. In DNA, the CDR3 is TGTGCCAGCAGCTTGACAGGGGACACCGGGGAGCTGTTTTTT. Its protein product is CASSLTGDTGELFF.

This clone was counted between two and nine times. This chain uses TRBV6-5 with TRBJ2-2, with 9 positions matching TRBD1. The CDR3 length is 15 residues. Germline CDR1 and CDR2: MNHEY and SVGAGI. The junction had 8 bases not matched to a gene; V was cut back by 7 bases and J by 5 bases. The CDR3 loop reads CASKYRQGGTGELFF. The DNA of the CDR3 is TGTGCCAGCAAATACCGACAGGGGGGAACCGGGGAGCTGTTTTTT.

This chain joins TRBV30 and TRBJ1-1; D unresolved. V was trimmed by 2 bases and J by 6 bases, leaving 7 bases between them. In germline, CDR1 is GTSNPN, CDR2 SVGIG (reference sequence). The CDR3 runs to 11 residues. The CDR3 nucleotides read TGTGCCTGGAGTTTCTATTCTGAAGCTTTCTTT. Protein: CAWSFYSEAFF.

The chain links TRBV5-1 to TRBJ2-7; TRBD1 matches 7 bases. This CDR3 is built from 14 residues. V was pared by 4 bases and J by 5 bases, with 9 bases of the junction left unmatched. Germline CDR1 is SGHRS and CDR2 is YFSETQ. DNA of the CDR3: TGCGCCAGCAGCGGCCGACAGGGTGCGGACGAGCAGTACTTC. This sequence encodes CASSGRQGADEQYF.